One and the same sample provided the 8 T cell receptor beta chains below, sequenced in a study of Tregs in tolerant kidney transplant recipients. Recipients received nonmyeloablative bone marrow transplants from related graft donors, with transient mixed chimerism. TCRdb's copy holds only in-frame clones and misses some; the assay was immunoSEQ multiplex PCR. The record lists some 25,000 clones, of which the ten most abundant hold 3.5% to 4.5%. The source was CD4+ T cells from blood (PBMCs), collected 6 months after the transplant. The receptor set was obtained from a human patient who received a combined kidney and bone marrow transplant. The graft donor may have contributed some T cells.

Worth noting for this clone: From the germline J gene comes the end of the CDR3, since the read stops 3 residues before it. The chain uses TRBV7-9 and TRBJ2-5, with a possible D match to TRBD2 (6 bases). CDR3 length equals 13 residues. V shed 3 bases and J shed 2 bases, with 7 bases lying between them. Germline loops: CDR1 SEHNR, CDR2 FQNEAQ (reference sequence). CDR3 loop: CASSFAGQETQYF. CDR3 bases read: TGTGCCAGCAGCTTTGCGGGGCAAGAGACC.

Regarding this clone: The missing CDR3 end, 3 residues past where the read stops, is filled in from the germline J gene. This chain uses TRBV18 with TRBJ2-7; 8 bases align to TRBD1. The V gene end was trimmed by 2 bases and the J gene end by 6 bases; junction bases not matched to a gene: 9. CDR3 size: 15 residues. Germline assignment: CDR1 KGHSH and CDR2 LQKENI. The CDR3 sequence is CASSPAGTGAPEQYF. Incomplete CDR3 DNA: TGTGCCAGCTCACCAGCCGGGACAGGCGCTCCCGAG.

Points on this clone: The sample contains more than one DNA sequence encoding this CDR3. The CDR3 spells CASSDRGPWKETQYF. The CDR3 bases that were read are TGTGCCAGCAGCGACAGAGGTCCCTGGAAGGAGACC. The gene calls are TRBV5-6 and TRBJ2-5; D perhaps matches TRBD1 (5 bases). The read terminates 3 residues ahead of where the CDR3 ends, so the germline J gene completes it. The V and J ends lost 4 bases and 5 bases respectively, with 18 bases between them. In germline, CDR1 is SGHDT, CDR2 YYEEEE. CDR3 length: 15 amino acids.

Comment on this clone: The read falls 3 residues short of the CDR3 end, and the missing part is taken from the germline J gene. The gene calls are TRBV19 and TRBJ2-7, with TRBD1 matching over 9 bases. The CDR3 spans 15 residues. The trim removed 3 bases at V and 3 bases at J, leaving 6 bases unmatched. Germline assignment: CDR1 LNHDA and CDR2 SQIVND (reference sequence). The CDR3 DNA, read in part, is TGTGCCAGTAGTATCGGACAGGGGTTGGTCTACGAG. Amino acid sequence: CASSIGQGLVYE. The full-length CDR3 reads as CASSIGQGLVYEQYF.

On this clone: The read ends 3 residues before the CDR3 terminus; that terminus is restored from the germline J gene. The chain links TRBV18 to TRBJ2-1; 11 nucleotides match TRBD1. This CDR3 contains 16 residues. CDR1 is KGHSH and CDR2 is LQKENI in the germline V gene. The V gene end was trimmed by 3 bases and the J gene end by 4 bases; junction bases not matched to a gene: 5. CDR3 amino acids: CASSPRTGGYYNEQFF. The DNA read from the CDR3 is TGTGCCAGCTCACCCCGGACAGGGGGCTATTACAATGAG.

Comments on this clone: The DNA ends 3 residues before the CDR3 does, and the rest of the CDR3 is filled in from the germline J gene. V and J are TRBV18 and TRBJ1-1; no clear D. Trimming took off 2 bases at V and 0 bases at J, with 10 bases between the two ends. CDR1 and CDR2 (germline): KGHSH, LQKENI. This CDR3 contains 15 residues. The CDR3 region is CASSPDADLNTEAFF. CDR3 DNA (partial): TGTGCCAGCTCACCAGATGCAGATTTGAACACTGAA.

On this clone: The sequenced fragment ends 3 residues before the CDR3 boundary, so the rest is inferred from the germline J gene. The genes are TRBV2 and TRBJ1-1; 10 bases match TRBD1. Germline values: CDR1 SNHLY, CDR2 FYNNEI. This CDR3 spans 12 amino acids. The CDR3 region is CASRGDRGSAFF. Incomplete CDR3 DNA: TGTGCCAGCAGGGGGGACAGGGGATCA.

Remarks on this clone: The same CDR3 also results from other DNA sequences found in this sample. CDR3 residues: CASSSDRVGQETQYF. The DNA read from the CDR3 is TGCGCCAGCAGCTCTGACAGGGTCGGGCAAGAGACC. The genes are TRBV5-1 and TRBJ2-5; 7 bases are shared with TRBD1. The CDR3 goes on 3 residues after the read ends, and that part is filled in from the germline J gene. Germline V lookup: CDR1 SGHRS, CDR2 YFSETQ. V lost 3 bases, J lost 2 bases, and 7 bases stayed unmatched. The CDR3 runs to 15 residues.